Presented here are 10 T cell receptor beta chains from one specimen sequenced in a study of a mutant IDH1 vaccine in newly diagnosed glioma (dated by TCRdb to 2020 to 2023). Receptor amplification or capture employed the immunoSEQ multiplex PCR assay. What TCRdb holds here is the immuneACCESS table cut down to in-frame rearrangements. Part of the clones is not present; checked against another copy, under half of the missing clones reflect an unresolved V gene, and the others are unexplained. This sample gives 45,000 to 55,000 clones in total; 78% of them show up just once. The ten largest clonotypes hold about 2% of the sample. In light of the paper, this sample's time point label describes: week 5, during vaccination. Every vaccine dose consisted of 300 ug of a 20-mer mutant IDH1 peptide in Montanide, administered subcutaneously together with topical imiquimod. The antigens these receptors bind are not known.

The sequences come from PBMCs, collected from a glioma patient whose treatment included an IDH1 peptide vaccine. The receptors originated from a woman aged 40 to 50 with glioma.

V usage is TRBV27 and J usage is TRBJ2-7, with TRBD1 as a possible D gene (6 bases). Trimming removed 3 bases at V and 2 bases at J, with 8 bases between. This CDR3 is 13 amino acids long. Germline CDR1 and CDR2: MNHEY and SMNVEV (reference sequence). This CDR3 is CASSFRDTYEQYF. DNA for the CDR3: TGTGCCAGCAGTTTTCGGGACACCTACGAGCAGTACTTC.

V is TRBV2 and J is TRBJ2-5; possibly TRBD2 for D (5 bases). Germline values: CDR1 SNHLY, CDR2 FYNNEI. There are 12 residues in the CDR3. V shed 4 bases and J shed 4 bases, with 7 bases lying between them. DNA for the CDR3: TGTGCCAGCAGTGTGGGGAGAGAGACCCAGTACTTC. This sequence encodes CASSVGRETQYF.

This clone was counted a single time. Here the CDR3 DNA reads TGTGCCAGCAGCCTCGACTGGCAAGAGACCCAGTACTTC. Amino acid sequence: CASSLDWQETQYF. The rearrangement uses TRBV5-4 and TRBJ2-5, with D hard to call. The CDR3 runs 13 residues. In germline, CDR1 is SGHNT, CDR2 YYREEE (reference sequence). Trimming pared 4 bases from V and 2 bases from J, leaving 9 bases between.

The rearrangement uses TRBV5-4 and TRBJ1-3, with 8 bases identical to TRBD1. With 4 bases clipped from V and 0 bases from J, the junction kept 3 bases outside the gene matches. The CDR3 is made up of 15 amino acids. Germline V lookup: CDR1 SGHNT, CDR2 YYREEE (reference sequence). DNA of the CDR3: TGTGCCAGCAGCCAAGACAGGGGCTCTGGAAACACCATATATTTT. It encodes CASSQDRGSGNTIYF. The variable domain in full, completed from reference TRBV5-4 and TRBJ1-3, reads ETGVTQSPTHLIKTRGQQVTLRCSSQSGHNTVSWYQQALGQGPQFIFQYYREEENGRGNFPPRFSGLQFPNYSSELNVNALELDDSALYLCASSQDRGSGNTIYFGEGSWLTVV.

CDR3 residues: CSDSGGTDTQYF. CDR3 nucleotides: TGCAGTGACTCGGGCGGCACAGATACGCAGTATTTT. This chain uses TRBV29-1 with TRBJ2-3; D is uncertain. The CDR3 runs 12 residues. Germline assignment: CDR1 SQVTM and CDR2 ANQGSEA.

The chain couples TRBV2 to TRBJ1-2; TRBD1 is a possible D gene (5 bases). The CDR3 spans 15 residues. Germline loops: CDR1 SNHLY, CDR2 FYNNEI. Trimming shortened V by 7 bases and J by 0 bases, and 15 bases separated the two germline ends. CDR3 DNA sequence: TGTGCCAGCACGGGGGAGGTTCTAGCTAACTATGGCTACACCTTC. Encoded protein: CASTGEVLANYGYTF.

In its sample, this clone was seen a few times. The chain links TRBV2 to TRBJ1-5; 10 bases match TRBD1. The CDR3 has 14 amino acids. CDR1 is SNHLY, CDR2 FYNNEI, per germline. The J segment lost 6 bases and the V segment lost 5 bases, leaving 4 bases of the junction unmatched. In DNA form, the CDR3 reads TGTGCCAGCAGTCTCGGGACAGGGGCTCAGCCCCAGCATTTT. Translated, it gives CASSLGTGAQPQHF.

The rearrangement links TRBV5-1 to TRBJ1-1; 10 nucleotides align to TRBD1. This CDR3 has 16 amino acids. V shed 4 bases, J shed 3 bases, and the junction held 9 bases outside the gene matches. CDR1 SGHRS and CDR2 YFSETQ come from the germline V gene. CDR3 sequence reads: CASSPGTGVLHTEAFF. As DNA, the CDR3 is TGCGCCAGCAGCCCCGGGACAGGGGTTTTGCACACTGAAGCTTTCTTT.

This clone was seen a few times. V is TRBV2 and J is TRBJ2-5, with TRBD2 matching 11 bases. The CDR3 runs to 18 residues. Germline V gives CDR1 SNHLY, CDR2 FYNNEI. The trim removed 4 bases at V and 4 bases at J, leaving 14 bases unmatched. CDR3 sequence (DNA): TGTGCCAGCAGTGCTGCTAGCGGGGGGTTCACACGGGGAGAGACCCAGTACTTC. As protein: CASSAASGGFTRGETQYF.

V is TRBV7-9 and J is TRBJ1-1; D perhaps matches TRBD1 (6 bases). The CDR3 consists of 14 residues. Germline lookup yields CDR1 SEHNR and CDR2 FQNEAQ (reference sequence). The V end lost 4 bases, the J end lost 0 bases, and 9 bases lay between the germline ends. Written as DNA, the CDR3 is TGTGCCAGCAGCTCCAGGGGCATGAACACTGAAGCTTTCTTT. Its translation: CASSSRGMNTEAFF.